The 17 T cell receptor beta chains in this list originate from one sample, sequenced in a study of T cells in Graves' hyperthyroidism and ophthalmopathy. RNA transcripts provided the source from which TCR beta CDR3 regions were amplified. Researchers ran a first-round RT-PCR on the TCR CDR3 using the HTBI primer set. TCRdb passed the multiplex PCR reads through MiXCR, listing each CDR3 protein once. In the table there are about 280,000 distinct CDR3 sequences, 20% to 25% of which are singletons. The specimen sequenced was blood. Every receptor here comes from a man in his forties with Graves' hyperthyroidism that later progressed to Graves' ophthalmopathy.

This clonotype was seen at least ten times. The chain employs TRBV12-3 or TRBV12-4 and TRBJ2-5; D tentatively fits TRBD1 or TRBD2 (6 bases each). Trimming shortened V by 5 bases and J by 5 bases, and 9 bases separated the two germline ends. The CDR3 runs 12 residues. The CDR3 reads CASSRRGETQYF. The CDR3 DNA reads TGTGCCAGCAGTCGGAGGGGGGAGACCCAGTACTTC.

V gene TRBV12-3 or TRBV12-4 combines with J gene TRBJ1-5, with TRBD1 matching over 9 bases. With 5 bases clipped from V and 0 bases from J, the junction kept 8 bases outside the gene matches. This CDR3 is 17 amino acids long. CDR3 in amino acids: CASSGGQGLYSNQPQHF. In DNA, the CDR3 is TGTGCCAGCAGTGGGGGACAGGGATTATATAGCAATCAGCCCCAGCATTTT.

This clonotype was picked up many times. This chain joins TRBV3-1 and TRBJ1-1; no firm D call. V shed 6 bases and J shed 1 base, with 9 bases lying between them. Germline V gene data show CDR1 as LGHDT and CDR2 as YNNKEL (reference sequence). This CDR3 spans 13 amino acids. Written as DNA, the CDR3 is TGTGCCAGCAGTCCTTGGGAGAACACTGAAGCTTTCTTT. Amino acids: CASSPWENTEAFF.

CDR3: CASVAGAGAREQYF. CDR3 DNA sequence: TGTGCCAGCGTCGCCGGAGCGGGGGCAAGGGAGCAGTACTTC. The V and J genes are TRBV12-3 or TRBV12-4 and TRBJ2-7, with 8 bases lining up with TRBD2. The CDR3 covers 14 residues. Unmatched junction bases numbered 13, after V lost 8 bases and J lost 7 bases.

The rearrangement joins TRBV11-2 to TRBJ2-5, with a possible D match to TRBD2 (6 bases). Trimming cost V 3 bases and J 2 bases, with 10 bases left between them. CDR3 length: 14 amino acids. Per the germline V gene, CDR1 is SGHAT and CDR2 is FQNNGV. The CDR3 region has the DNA TGTGCCAGCAGCTTTCGGGAGAAACAAGAGACCCAGTACTTC. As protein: CASSFREKQETQYF.

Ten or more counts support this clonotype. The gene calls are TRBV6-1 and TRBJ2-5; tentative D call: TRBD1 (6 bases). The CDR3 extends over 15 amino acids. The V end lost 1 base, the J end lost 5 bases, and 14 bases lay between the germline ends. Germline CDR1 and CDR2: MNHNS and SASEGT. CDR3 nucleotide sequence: TGTGCCAGCAGTGAAGAGATTGGGGGCGTGGAGACCCAGTACTTC. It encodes CASSEEIGGVETQYF.

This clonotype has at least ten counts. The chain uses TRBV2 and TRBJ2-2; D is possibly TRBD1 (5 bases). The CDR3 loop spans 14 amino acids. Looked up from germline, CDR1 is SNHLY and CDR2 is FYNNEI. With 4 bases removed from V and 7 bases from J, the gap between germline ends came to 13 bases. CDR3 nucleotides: TGTGCCAGCAGTGGATCTGGGGCGGTCGGGGAGCTGTTTTTT. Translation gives CASSGSGAVGELFF.

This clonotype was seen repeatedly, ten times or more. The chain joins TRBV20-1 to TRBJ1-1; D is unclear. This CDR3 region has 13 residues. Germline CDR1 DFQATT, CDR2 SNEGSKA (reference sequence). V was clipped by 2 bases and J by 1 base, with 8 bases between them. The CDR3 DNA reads TGCAGTGCTAGACGGCACCAGAACACTGAAGCTTTCTTT. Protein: CSARRHQNTEAFF.

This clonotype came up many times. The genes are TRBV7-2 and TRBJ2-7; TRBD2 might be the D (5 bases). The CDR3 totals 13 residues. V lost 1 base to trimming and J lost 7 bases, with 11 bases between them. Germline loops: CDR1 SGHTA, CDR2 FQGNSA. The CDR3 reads CASSLVPGWEQYF. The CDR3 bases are TGTGCCAGCAGCTTAGTCCCGGGGTGGGAGCAGTACTTC.

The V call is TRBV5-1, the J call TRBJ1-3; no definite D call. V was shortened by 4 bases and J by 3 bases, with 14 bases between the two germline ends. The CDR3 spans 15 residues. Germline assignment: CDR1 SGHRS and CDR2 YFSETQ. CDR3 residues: CASSIKPGSGNTIYF. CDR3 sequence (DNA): TGCGCCAGCAGCATAAAACCCGGGAGTGGAAACACCATATATTTT.

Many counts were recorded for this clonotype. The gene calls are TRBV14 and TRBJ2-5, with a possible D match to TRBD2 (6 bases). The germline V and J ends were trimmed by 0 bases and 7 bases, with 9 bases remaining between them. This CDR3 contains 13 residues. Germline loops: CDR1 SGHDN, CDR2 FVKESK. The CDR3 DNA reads TGTGCCAGCAGCCAAGATCCCGGGGGGACCCAGTACTTC. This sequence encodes CASSQDPGGTQYF.

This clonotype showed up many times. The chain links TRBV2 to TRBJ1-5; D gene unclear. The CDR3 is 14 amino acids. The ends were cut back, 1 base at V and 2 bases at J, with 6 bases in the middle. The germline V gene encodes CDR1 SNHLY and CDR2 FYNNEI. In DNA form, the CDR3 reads TGTGCCAGCAGTGAAGACGGGGGCAATCAGCCCCAGCATTTT. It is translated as CASSEDGGNQPQHF.

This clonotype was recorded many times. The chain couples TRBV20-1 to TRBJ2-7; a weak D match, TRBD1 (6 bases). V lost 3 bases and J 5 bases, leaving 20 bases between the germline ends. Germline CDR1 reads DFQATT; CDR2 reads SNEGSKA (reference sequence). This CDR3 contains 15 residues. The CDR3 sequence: CSASRLRDNGNEQYF. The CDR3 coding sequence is TGCAGTGCTAGCAGACTCCGGGACAATGGCAACGAGCAGTACTTC.

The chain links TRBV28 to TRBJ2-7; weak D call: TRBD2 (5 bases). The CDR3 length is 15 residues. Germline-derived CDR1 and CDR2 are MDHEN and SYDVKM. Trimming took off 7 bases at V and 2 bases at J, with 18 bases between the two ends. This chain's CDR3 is CASTSSGGSTYEQYF. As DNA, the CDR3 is TGTGCCAGCACCTCTTCTGGCGGGTCGACCTACGAGCAGTACTTC. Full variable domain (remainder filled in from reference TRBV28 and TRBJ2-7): DVKVTQSSRYLVKRTGEKVFLECVQDMDHENMFWYRQDPGLGLRLIYFSYDVKMKEKGDIPEGYSVSREKKERFSLILESASTNQTSMYLCASTSSGGSTYEQYFGPGTRLTVT.

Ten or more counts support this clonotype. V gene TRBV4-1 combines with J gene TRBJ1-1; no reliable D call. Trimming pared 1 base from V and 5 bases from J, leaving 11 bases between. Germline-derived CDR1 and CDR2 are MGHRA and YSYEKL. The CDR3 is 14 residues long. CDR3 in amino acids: CASSQVGTWTEAFF. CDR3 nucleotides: TGCGCCAGCAGCCAAGTGGGTACGTGGACTGAAGCTTTCTTT.

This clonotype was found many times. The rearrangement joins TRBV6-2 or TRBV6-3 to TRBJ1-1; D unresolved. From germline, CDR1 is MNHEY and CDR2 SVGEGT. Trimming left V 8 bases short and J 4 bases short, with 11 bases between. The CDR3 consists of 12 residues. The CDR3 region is CASRTTFTEAFF. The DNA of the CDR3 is TGTGCCAGCCGCACCACGTTCACTGAAGCTTTCTTT.

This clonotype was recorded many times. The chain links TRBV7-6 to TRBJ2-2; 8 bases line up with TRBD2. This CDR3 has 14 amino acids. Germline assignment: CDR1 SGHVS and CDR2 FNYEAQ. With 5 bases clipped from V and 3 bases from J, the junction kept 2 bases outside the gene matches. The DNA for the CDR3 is TGTGCCAGCAGCACTAGCGGTTACACCGGGGAGCTGTTTTTT. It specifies CASSTSGYTGELFF.